The T cell receptor (beta chain) described here comes from a study of T cell responses to AZD1222 COVID-19 vaccine. Study conclusions and caveats: Clonal diversity was possibly underestimated, and the donors were mostly white British, with more females. The reported proportion of spike-specific TCRs targeting unmutated variant regions was nearly half. Two AZD1222 administrations were followed by greater Spike-specific TCR breadth and depth.

With regard to this clone: The antigen is undetermined.

Sequencing was performed with immunoSEQ multiplex PCR; in TCRdb, only in-frame clones are kept and a portion is missing. Of about 180,000 clones detected, 90% appear once; the ten largest clones hold approximately 2.8%. The CDR3 runs to 14 residues. The V gene's germline CDR1 is MGHDK and CDR2 SYGVNS. Trimming pared 1 base from V and 8 bases from J, leaving 14 bases between. This clonotype was sampled from an adult in good health. The chain has TRBV25-1 and TRBJ1-1; D call uncertain. The source was peripheral blood, collected on day 0 of AZD1222 vaccination. CDR3 protein: CASSESVAQAEAFF. CDR3 nucleotide sequence: TGTGCCAGCAGTGAATCTGTGGCCCAAGCGGAAGCTTTCTTT.